Shown below are 10 T cell receptor beta chains from a single sample sequenced in a study of blood T cell repertoires in COVID-19. Clones were read by immunoSEQ multiplex PCR, and TCRdb kept only the in-frame ones, dropping some. The sample contains approximately 240,000 clones, less than 90% of which appear only once. Sequencing used PBMCs or T cells enriched from blood (not recorded which). The receptors were gathered from a woman between 50 and 59 years old in a cohort exposed to, infected with or recovered from COVID-19 (not recorded which).

This sequence joins TRBV4-1 and TRBJ2-3, with a tentative D call TRBD1 (5 bases). The CDR3 has 20 residues. Trimming left V 0 bases short and J 6 bases short, with 28 bases between. Germline V gene lookup returns CDR1 MGHRA and CDR2 YSYEKL. CDR3 amino acids: CASSQDARAYYRPSRDTQYF. The DNA for the CDR3 is TGCGCCAGCAGCCAAGATGCTCGGGCCTACTACAGGCCGAGCCGGGATACGCAGTATTTT.

This sequence joins TRBV18 and TRBJ2-7; D uncertain. Germline V lookup: CDR1 KGHSH, CDR2 LQKENI. The CDR3 extends over 13 amino acids. V was shortened by 3 bases and J by 4 bases, with 10 bases between the two germline ends. The DNA of the CDR3 is TGTGCCAGCTCACCGAGGTCCGGGTACGAGCAGTACTTC. This codes for CASSPRSGYEQYF.

This chain links TRBV7-2 with TRBJ1-5; TRBD1 aligns across 7 bases. CDR1 and CDR2 (germline): SGHTA, FQGNSA. This CDR3 region has 13 residues. The J segment lost 5 bases and the V segment lost 4 bases, leaving 2 bases of the junction unmatched. The CDR3 is CASSSQGDQPQHF. The CDR3 DNA sequence: TGTGCCAGCAGCTCGCAGGGGGATCAGCCCCAGCATTTT.

The CDR3 DNA sequence: TGTGCCAGTAACGGCGGGGGGGGCAGGGATACGCAGTATTTT. This gives the protein CASNGGGGRDTQYF. The chain links TRBV19 to TRBJ2-3; 9 positions agree with TRBD2. The CDR3 sequence is 14 residues long. V was pared by 7 bases and J by 6 bases, with 8 bases of the junction left unmatched. Germline V CDR1 and CDR2: LNHDA, SQIVND (reference sequence). The full variable domain, its missing parts supplied by reference TRBV19 and TRBJ2-3, is DGGITQSPKYLFRKEGQNVTLSCEQNLNHDAMYWYRQDPGQGLRLIYYSQIVNDFQKGDIAEGYSVSREKKESFPLTVTSAQKNPTAFYLCASNGGGGRDTQYFGPGTRLTVL.

The chain uses TRBV10-1 and TRBJ1-5, with D possibly being TRBD1 (6 bases). V was clipped by 3 bases and J by 6 bases, with 12 bases between them. Germline lookup yields CDR1 WNHNN and CDR2 SYGVQD (reference sequence). The CDR3 sequence is 14 residues long. CDR3 region: CASSDDRRVQPQHF. CDR3 DNA sequence: TGCGCCAGCAGTGACGACAGGCGTGTTCAGCCCCAGCATTTT.

A remark on this clone: The sample carries other DNA sequences with the same CDR3. This chain uses TRBV5-1 with TRBJ2-3; 7 positions match TRBD1. Germline CDR1 is SGHRS and CDR2 is YFSETQ. The CDR3 runs 14 residues. After removal of 0 bases from V and 4 bases from J, the junction contained 2 bases not matched to a gene. The CDR3 loop reads CASSLGQGADTQYF. The DNA of the CDR3 is TGCGCCAGCAGCTTGGGACAGGGCGCAGATACGCAGTATTTT.

This chain uses TRBV30 with TRBJ1-2, with TRBD1 identical over 8 bases. V was pared by 7 bases and J by 8 bases, with 6 bases of the junction left unmatched. Per the germline V gene, CDR1 is GTSNPN and CDR2 is SVGIG (reference sequence). This CDR3 is 11 amino acids long. CDR3 coding DNA: TGTGCCTCGCAGGGGGCCTACGGCTACACCTTC. Protein sequence: CASQGAYGYTF. The full variable domain, its missing parts supplied by reference TRBV30 and TRBJ1-2, is SQTIHQWPATLVQPVGSPLSLECTVEGTSNPNLYWYRQAAGRGLQLLFYSVGIGQISSEVPQNLSASRPQDRQFILSSKKLLLSDSGFYLCASQGAYGYTFGSGTRLTVV.

This chain joins TRBV6-2 or TRBV6-3 and TRBJ1-2; a weak D match, TRBD1 (5 bases). Germline lookup yields CDR1 MNHEY and CDR2 SVGEGT. The V end lost 4 bases, the J end lost 5 bases, and 14 bases lay between the germline ends. The CDR3 is made up of 14 amino acids. The CDR3: CASSSTVSLYGYTF. CDR3 in DNA: TGTGCCAGCAGTTCGACAGTTTCCTTGTATGGCTACACCTTC.

V gene TRBV5-1 combines with J gene TRBJ1-4; D remains unclear. V was trimmed by 4 bases and J by 7 bases, leaving 11 bases between them. The CDR3 extends over 13 amino acids. The germline V gene has CDR1 SGHRS and CDR2 YFSETQ. The CDR3 nucleotides read TGCGCCAGCAGCGGTGGGTCAGGTGAAAAACTGTTTTTT. Translating it yields CASSGGSGEKLFF.

This clone was counted only a few times. The V and J genes are TRBV4-3 and TRBJ1-5; no reliable D call. V lost 1 base, J lost 0 bases, and 7 bases lay in between. Germline loops: CDR1 LGHNA, CDR2 YSLEER. The CDR3 sequence is 15 residues long. CDR3 amino acids: CASSQGRYSNQPQHF. The CDR3 nucleotides read TGCGCCAGCAGCCAAGGCAGGTATAGCAATCAGCCCCAGCATTTT.